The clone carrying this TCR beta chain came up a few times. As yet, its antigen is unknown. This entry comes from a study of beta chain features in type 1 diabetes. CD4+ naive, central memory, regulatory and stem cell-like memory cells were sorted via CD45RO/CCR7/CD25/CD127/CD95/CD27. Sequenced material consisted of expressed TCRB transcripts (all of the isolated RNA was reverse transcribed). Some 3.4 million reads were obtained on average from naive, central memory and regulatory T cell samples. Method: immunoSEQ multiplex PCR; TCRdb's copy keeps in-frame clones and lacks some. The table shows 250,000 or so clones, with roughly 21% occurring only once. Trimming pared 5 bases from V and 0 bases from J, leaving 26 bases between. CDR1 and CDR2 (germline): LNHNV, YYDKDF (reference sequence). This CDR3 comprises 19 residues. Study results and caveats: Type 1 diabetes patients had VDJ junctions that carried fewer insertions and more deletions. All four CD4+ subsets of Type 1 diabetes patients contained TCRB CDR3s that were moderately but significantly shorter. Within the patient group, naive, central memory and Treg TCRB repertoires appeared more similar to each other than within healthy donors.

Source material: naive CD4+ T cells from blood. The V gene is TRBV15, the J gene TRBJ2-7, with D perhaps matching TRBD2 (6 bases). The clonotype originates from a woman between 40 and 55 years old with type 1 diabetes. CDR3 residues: CATSVVPGLQRRSSYEQYF. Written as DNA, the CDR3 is TGTGCCACCAGCGTCGTGCCGGGACTCCAAAGGAGGAGCTCCTACGAGCAGTACTTC.